The 15 T cell receptor beta chains in this list originate from one sample, sequenced in a study of tumor-infiltrating lymphocytes in oesophageal squamous cell carcinoma. TCRdb recomputed calls from the PCR reads with MiXCR, one row per CDR3 protein. The sample holds around 22,000 distinct CDR3 sequences, about a third seen once. Sequenced material: esophageal tumor tissue. Receptors originate from a female donor with esophageal squamous cell carcinoma.

The table lists this clonotype with many counts. V usage is TRBV5-1 and J usage is TRBJ2-2; D is ambiguous. From germline, CDR1 is SGHRS and CDR2 YFSETQ. V lost 0 bases and J 2 bases, leaving 11 bases between the germline ends. The CDR3 totals 16 residues. CDR3 sequence: CASSLARTRNTGELFF. DNA of the CDR3: TGCGCCAGCAGCTTGGCCAGGACCAGAAACACCGGGGAGCTGTTTTTT.

The CDR3, as DNA: TGTGCCAGCAGCTCGGGACTAGCGGGAGATTTCGGCAATGAGCAGTTCTTC. Protein sequence: CASSSGLAGDFGNEQFF. The chain recombines TRBV7-4 with TRBJ2-1; 14 bases match TRBD2. Per the germline V gene, CDR1 is SGHVT and CDR2 is SQSDAQ. The ends lost 4 bases at V and 6 bases at J; junction bases unmatched: 8. The CDR3 runs to 17 residues.

This clonotype was seen more than once but under ten times. V is TRBV2 and J is TRBJ2-7; a possible D gene is TRBD2 (5 bases). CDR1 is SNHLY, CDR2 FYNNEI, per germline. V was clipped by 2 bases and J by 9 bases, with 8 bases between them. The length of the CDR3 is 11 residues. The CDR3 DNA follows: TGTGCCAGCAGTGAAAGGGCGGGGCAGTACTTC. It encodes CASSERAGQYF.

This clonotype was recorded many times. Since a much larger clone is just one base distant, this may be a read error. The V and J genes are TRBV12-3 or TRBV12-4 and TRBJ2-7; 10 bases align to TRBD2. The CDR3 is 14 residues long. V gave up 6 bases and J gave up 7 bases; unmatched junction bases: 9. The CDR3 loop is CASRESGRDNEQYF. The CDR3 nucleotides are TGTGCCAGCAGAGAGAGCGGGAGGGACAATGAGCAGTACTTC.

In its sample, this clonotype ranks as medium-sized. The V gene is TRBV11-2, the J gene TRBJ2-7, with TRBD2 matching 9 bases. The germline CDR1 and CDR2 sequences are SGHAT and FQNNGV. V lost 1 base, J lost 3 bases, and 4 bases stayed unmatched. This CDR3 has 15 residues. CDR3 nucleotides: TGTGCCAGCAGCTTAGGGAGACTAGCGGACTACGAGCAGTACTTC. Encoded protein: CASSLGRLADYEQYF.

A word on this clonotype: An end of the junction does not agree with germline; a read error may underlie this. The DNA for the CDR3 is TGTGCCAGCAGTTTGCACGGCGATAATTCACCCCTCCACTTC. Protein product: CASSLHGDNSPLHF. The chain uses TRBV27 and TRBJ2-1; D is unclear. The CDR3 extends over 14 amino acids. CDR1 and CDR2 (germline): MNHEY, SMNVEV (reference sequence).

This clonotype came up once. The gene calls are TRBV6-1 and TRBJ2-2; D might be TRBD1 or TRBD2, each matching 5 bases. The CDR3 runs 15 residues. Trimming shortened V by 4 bases and J by 6 bases, and 15 bases separated the two germline ends. Germline V gene sequence: CDR1 MNHNS, CDR2 SASEGT. This chain's CDR3 is CASSVRDPRSGELFF. CDR3 sequence (DNA): TGTGCCAGCAGTGTCCGGGACCCCCGTTCCGGGGAGCTGTTTTTT.

This clonotype has at least ten counts. This chain connects TRBV5-4 to TRBJ1-2, with D possibly being TRBD1 (6 bases). This CDR3 is built from 12 residues. Trimming left V 1 base short and J 6 bases short, with 7 bases between. Germline V lookup: CDR1 SGHNT, CDR2 YYREEE (reference sequence). This CDR3 reads CASSLTGNGYTF. The CDR3 DNA sequence: TGTGCCAGCAGCTTGACAGGGAATGGCTACACCTTC.

This clonotype was found a few times. This chain links TRBV20-1 with TRBJ2-7; D remains ambiguous. The V end lost 3 bases, the J end lost 2 bases, and 5 bases lay between the germline ends. This CDR3 has 11 residues. Per the germline V gene, CDR1 is DFQATT and CDR2 is SNEGSKA (reference sequence). The CDR3 DNA follows: TGCAGTGCTAGCCACACCTACGAGCAGTACTTC. Translated, it gives CSASHTYEQYF.

This clonotype was recorded at least ten times. No conserved phenylalanine or tryptophan is present at the end of the CDR3, so a read error is the likely explanation. Because the CDR3's place on the DNA is in doubt, the DNA is left out and the CDR3 is given as listed by TCRdb. The CDR3 protein is CASSKLAG. The V and J genes are TRBV5-1 and TRBJ2-1; the D call of TRBD2 is as the table states it, not checked on the DNA. The CDR3 numbers 8 amino acids, ends counted. In germline, CDR1 is SGHRS, CDR2 YFSETQ.

This clonotype was seen repeatedly, ten times or more. This may stem from a read error, because a much larger clone lies one nucleotide away. This sequence joins TRBV7-8 and TRBJ2-1, with D tentatively TRBD2 (6 bases). V gave up 0 bases and J gave up 10 bases, with 13 bases separating them. CDR1 is SGHVS and CDR2 is FQNEAQ in the germline V gene. The CDR3 sequence is 14 residues long. This CDR3 is CASSLAGRTYEQFF. The CDR3 bases are TGTGCCAGCAGCTTAGCAGGGAGGACCTACGAGCAGTTCTTC.

This clonotype was observed a few times. The V call is TRBV12-3 or TRBV12-4, the J call TRBJ1-3; the D is unclear. The CDR3 runs to 15 residues. The V and J ends lost 1 base and 4 bases respectively, with 11 bases between them. CDR3 in DNA: TGTGCCAGCAGTTTAGAGGTGGCCCTGGGAAACACCATATATTTT. Translated: CASSLEVALGNTIYF.

This clonotype showed up many times. The chain combines TRBV12-3 or TRBV12-4 with TRBJ1-1; possible D gene TRBD1, 6 bases. The CDR3 has 17 amino acids. The V end lost 7 bases, the J end lost 3 bases, and 24 bases lay between the germline ends. The CDR3 nucleotides are TGTGCCAGCATCCTTTTCGAACAGGGTAGCGGGGACACTGAAGCTTTCTTT. Its translation: CASILFEQGSGDTEAFF.

This chain joins TRBV14 and TRBJ2-7; TRBD2 matches at 7 bases. CDR3 size: 12 residues. Germline CDR1 reads SGHDN; CDR2 reads FVKESK. J lost 2 bases, V lost 8 bases, and 3 bases had no gene match. The CDR3 DNA is TGTGCCAGCGGCGGGAGAGCCTACGAGCAGTACTTC. As protein: CASGGRAYEQYF.

About this clonotype itself: A read error may account for a junction end that differs from germline. This chain joins TRBV7-3 and TRBJ2-7; perhaps TRBD1 as D (6 bases). The DNA end is a closer match to TRBJ2-5, so the J assignment may be wrong. Germline assignment: CDR1 SGHTA and CDR2 FQGTGA. The CDR3 runs 16 residues. The DNA for the CDR3 is TGTGTCAGCAGCCGGGTGGGGGCCAACCCCCGAGAGACCCAGTACTTC. Its translation is CVSSRVGANPRETQYF.